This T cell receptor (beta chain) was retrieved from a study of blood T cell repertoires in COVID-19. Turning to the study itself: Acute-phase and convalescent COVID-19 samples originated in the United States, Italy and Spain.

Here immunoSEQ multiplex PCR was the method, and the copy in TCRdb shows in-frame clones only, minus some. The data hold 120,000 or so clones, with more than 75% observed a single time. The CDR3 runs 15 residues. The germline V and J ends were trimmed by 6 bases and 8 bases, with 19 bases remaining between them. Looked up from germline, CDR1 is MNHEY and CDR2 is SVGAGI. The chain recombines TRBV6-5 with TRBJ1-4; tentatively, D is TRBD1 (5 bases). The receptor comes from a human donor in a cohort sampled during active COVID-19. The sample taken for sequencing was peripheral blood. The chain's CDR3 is CASRRGGAGQEKLFF. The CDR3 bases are TGTGCCAGCAGGCGTGGTGGGGCAGGGCAAGAAAAACTGTTTTTT.